This TCR beta chain stems from a study of T cell responses to AZD1222 COVID-19 vaccine. Clones were sequenced by immunoSEQ multiplex PCR, and TCRdb holds only the in-frame ones, with some missing. The sample records 100,000 or so clones, roughly nine tenths being singletons. The ends lost 4 bases at V and 4 bases at J; junction bases unmatched: 1. CDR1 is SGHTA, CDR2 FQGTGA, per germline. The CDR3 extends over 13 amino acids. Material: peripheral blood, obtained on day 0 of AZD1222 vaccination. The clonotype was recovered from an adult in good health. The J gene is TRBJ1-2, the V gene TRBV7-3; 9 bases are shared with TRBD1. Here the CDR3 reads CASSSGQGYGYTF. In DNA, the CDR3 is TGTGCCAGCAGCTCGGGACAGGGCTATGGCTACACCTTC.